The 24 T cell receptor beta chains reported below all come from one sample, sequenced in a study of blood T cell repertoires in COVID-19. Only in-frame clones appear in the TCRdb table, and some are missing; sequencing was by immunoSEQ multiplex PCR. The sample lists around 320,000 clones; 75% to 85% were seen once. Sequencing used peripheral blood. These receptors were collected from a human donor in a cohort sampled during active COVID-19.

The chain joins TRBV7-9 to TRBJ2-2; 8 positions match TRBD1. V shed 3 bases, J shed 1 base, and the junction held 1 base outside the gene matches. There are 15 residues in the CDR3. Germline values: CDR1 SEHNR, CDR2 FQNEAQ (reference sequence). The CDR3 coding sequence is TGTGCCAGCAGCTTCGGGACAGGGAACACCGGGGAGCTGTTTTTT. Translated, it gives CASSFGTGNTGELFF.

The chain recombines TRBV6-5 with TRBJ1-1; maybe TRBD1 (5 bases). This CDR3 spans 13 amino acids. In germline, CDR1 is MNHEY, CDR2 SVGAGI. V gave up 3 bases and J gave up 5 bases, with 10 bases separating them. The CDR3 spells CASSYQGWTEAFF. The CDR3 DNA is TGTGCCAGCAGTTATCAGGGATGGACTGAAGCTTTCTTT.

The chain employs TRBV24-1 and TRBJ1-2, with 8 bases fitting TRBD1. The V segment lost 4 bases and the J segment 4 bases; nucleotides outside the gene matches: 4. The CDR3 spans 14 residues. Per germline, CDR1 KGHDR and CDR2 SFDVKD. In nucleotides, the CDR3 is TGTGCCACCAGTGACGACAGGGGTTCCTATGGCTACACCTTC. Translated, it gives CATSDDRGSYGYTF.

This chain joins TRBV6-5 and TRBJ1-2; D remains ambiguous. The V gene's germline CDR1 is MNHEY and CDR2 SVGAGI. Trimming took 11 bases from V and 3 from J, leaving 13 bases between them. The CDR3 consists of 12 residues. The CDR3 spells CAGRDPYYGYTF. The CDR3 coding sequence is TGTGCCGGACGGGATCCCTACTATGGCTACACCTTC.

This rearrangement joins TRBV29-1 to TRBJ1-2; weak D call: TRBD1 (5 bases). This CDR3 comprises 13 residues. The ends were cut back, 3 bases at V and 2 bases at J, with 10 bases in the middle. The V gene's germline CDR1 is SQVTM and CDR2 ANQGSEA. The CDR3 DNA sequence: TGCAGCGTTGAGAGGGGAGGCAACTATGGCTACACCTTC. It translates to CSVERGGNYGYTF.

This sequence joins TRBV7-2 and TRBJ1-3, with a tentative D call TRBD1 (6 bases). The germline V and J ends were trimmed by 1 base and 0 bases, with 10 bases remaining between them. This CDR3 has 16 amino acids. Germline-derived CDR1 and CDR2 are SGHTA and FQGNSA. The chain's CDR3 is CASSLEGHGSGNTIYF. The CDR3, as DNA: TGTGCCAGCAGCTTAGAGGGACACGGCTCTGGAAACACCATATATTTT.

The gene calls are TRBV4-2 and TRBJ2-2; the match to TRBD2 covers 8 bases. Trimming at V came to 0 bases and at J to 7 bases, leaving 10 bases not matched to a gene. The CDR3 has 17 amino acids. Germline CDR1 and CDR2: LGHNA and YNFKEQ. The CDR3: CASSQEIGLASNGELFF. The DNA of the CDR3 is TGTGCCAGCAGCCAAGAGATAGGACTAGCATCAAACGGGGAGCTGTTTTTT.

The chain carries TRBV18 and TRBJ1-6, with 7 bases matching TRBD1. Germline trimming cut 3 bases from V and 7 bases from J; bases unmatched to any gene: 12. This CDR3 is built from 17 residues. Germline V gives CDR1 KGHSH, CDR2 LQKENI. CDR3 amino acids: CASSPQGRTGPNSPLHF. The DNA for the CDR3 is TGTGCCAGCTCACCTCAAGGAAGGACAGGTCCGAATTCACCCCTCCACTTT.

The rearrangement uses TRBV12-5 and TRBJ2-7; possible D gene TRBD1, 6 bases. The V gene lost 1 base and the J gene lost 2 bases, with 12 bases spanning the gap. Germline values: CDR1 LGHNT, CDR2 FRNRAP. This CDR3 contains 15 residues. The CDR3 here is CASGLGQGPTYEQYF. The CDR3 nucleotides are TGTGCTAGTGGTTTGGGCCAGGGGCCTACCTACGAGCAGTACTTC.

In this sample, this clone turned up many times. This rearrangement joins TRBV12-5 to TRBJ1-1; tentatively, D is TRBD1 (6 bases). Germline V gene data show CDR1 as LGHNT and CDR2 as FRNRAP. The CDR3 runs to 10 residues. The germline V and J ends were trimmed by 7 bases and 8 bases, with 8 bases remaining between them. CDR3 amino acids: CASAQGEAFF. The CDR3 nucleotides are TGTGCTAGTGCTCAGGGGGAAGCTTTCTTT.

In regard to this clone: Distinct nucleotide sequences in the sample also encode this CDR3. J is TRBJ2-7 and V is TRBV5-1, with TRBD2 as a possible D gene (5 bases). The germline V and J ends were trimmed by 0 bases and 2 bases, with 9 bases remaining between them. The CDR3 covers 14 residues. CDR1 SGHRS and CDR2 YFSETQ come from the germline V gene. The DNA for the CDR3 is TGCGCCAGCAGCTTGGGAGGGCCAACCTACGAGCAGTACTTC. Amino acid sequence: CASSLGGPTYEQYF.

J is TRBJ2-1 and V is TRBV15; possible D gene TRBD2, 7 bases. CDR1 and CDR2 (germline): LNHNV, YYDKDF (reference sequence). V lost 5 bases, J lost 0 bases, and 17 bases lay in between. The CDR3 is 17 residues long. The CDR3 region is CATSSGEGGLSYNEQFF. CDR3 DNA: TGTGCCACCAGCTCAGGGGAGGGGGGGCTCTCCTACAATGAGCAGTTCTTC.

The CDR3 nucleotides are TGCGCCAGCACCGACAGCGGGGCGATTGGGTACAATGAGCAGTTCTTC. Its translation: CASTDSGAIGYNEQFF. The rearrangement joins TRBV10-2 to TRBJ2-1; 7 nucleotides align to TRBD2. The V segment lost 7 bases and the J segment 4 bases; nucleotides outside the gene matches: 13. The CDR3 length is 16 residues. Germline CDR1 reads WSHSY; CDR2 reads SAAADI.

This clone has a handful of counts. The chain carries TRBV2 and TRBJ1-1, with D possibly being TRBD1 (6 bases). The germline V gene has CDR1 SNHLY and CDR2 FYNNEI. The V end lost 0 bases, the J end lost 6 bases, and 14 bases lay between the germline ends. The CDR3 contains 15 residues. The CDR3 sequence: CASSEAGTNTPEAFF. The CDR3 bases are TGTGCCAGCAGTGAAGCAGGGACAAATACCCCTGAAGCTTTCTTT.

The chain has TRBV10-3 and TRBJ2-7, with 9 nucleotides matching TRBD1. The ends lost 6 bases at V and 6 bases at J; junction bases unmatched: 9. The CDR3 consists of 14 residues. Germline V lookup: CDR1 ENHRY, CDR2 SYGVKD. DNA for the CDR3: TGTGCCATCAGCCCGGGACAGGGCGGGCGCGAGCAGTACTTC. Residues: CAISPGQGGREQYF.

V gene TRBV3-1 (or the pseudogene TRBV3-2) combines with J gene TRBJ2-5; 7 bases map to TRBD1. This CDR3 is 15 amino acids long. Germline V gives CDR1 LGHDT, CDR2 YNNKEL (reference sequence). Trimming at V came to 2 bases and at J to 1 base, leaving 4 bases not matched to a gene. In DNA, the CDR3 is TGTGCCAGCAGCCAACCGACAGGGCCCCAAGAGACCCAGTACTTC. Amino acid sequence: CASSQPTGPQETQYF.

This clone has just a few counts. The gene calls are TRBV21-1 and TRBJ2-2; TRBD2, the D gene given by the table, was not confirmed from the DNA. TRBV21-1 is described as a pseudogene. The CDR3 sequence is 16 residues long. The CDR3 DNA reads TGTGCCAGCAGCAAAGTAAGCGGGGGGGCCATCGGGGAGCTGTTTTTT. Translation: CASSKVSGGAIGELFF.

V and J are TRBV6-6 and TRBJ2-5; a weak D match, TRBD1 (6 bases). CDR1 and CDR2 from the germline V gene are MNHNY and SVGAGI (reference sequence). The CDR3 consists of 15 residues. Trimming took off 5 bases at V and 4 bases at J, with 17 bases between the two ends. In nucleotides, the CDR3 is TGTGCCAGCAGTACTGAAGGAGCAGGGGTAGAGACCCAGTACTTC. Encoded protein: CASSTEGAGVETQYF.

The chain has TRBV18 and TRBJ1-2; tentative D call: TRBD1 (6 bases). Trimming left V 3 bases short and J 7 bases short, with 15 bases between. Per the germline V gene, CDR1 is KGHSH and CDR2 is LQKENI. There are 14 residues in the CDR3. CDR3 amino acids: CASSPSQGPVGYTF. The DNA of the CDR3 is TGTGCCAGCTCACCGTCTCAGGGGCCCGTTGGCTACACCTTC.

Details on this clone: This sample also contains other DNA sequences that code for the same CDR3. The chain couples TRBV5-1 to TRBJ1-1; 7 bases agree with TRBD1. The V segment lost 4 bases and the J segment 0 bases; nucleotides outside the gene matches: 3. Germline V gene data show CDR1 as SGHRS and CDR2 as YFSETQ. This CDR3 region has 14 residues. The CDR3 loop reads CASSQTGMNTEAFF. The CDR3 nucleotides are TGCGCCAGCAGCCAGACAGGGATGAACACTGAAGCTTTCTTT.

This sequence joins TRBV11-3 and TRBJ2-1; no definite D call. This CDR3 is 12 amino acids long. Germline CDR1 is SGHNT and CDR2 is YENEEA. V was trimmed by 5 bases and J by 5 bases, leaving 7 bases between them. CDR3 bases: TGTGCCAGCAGCATAAGAGACAATGAGCAGTTCTTC. Its protein is CASSIRDNEQFF. The whole variable domain, filled in from reference TRBV11-3 and TRBJ2-1, reads EAGVVQSPRYKIIEKKQPVAFWCNPISGHNTLYWYLQNLGQGPELLIRYENEEAVDDSQLPKDRFSAERLKGVDSTLKIQPAELGDSAVYLCASSIRDNEQFFGPGTRLTVL.

In its sample, this clone was seen a few times. The chain uses TRBV7-3 and TRBJ2-2, with D possibly matching TRBD2 (6 bases). V was shortened by 2 bases and J by 3 bases, with 7 bases between the two germline ends. CDR1 and CDR2 from the germline V gene are SGHTA and FQGTGA. The CDR3 is 14 residues long. The CDR3 nucleotides read TGTGCCAGCAGCTTAGCGGGGTACACCGGGGAGCTGTTTTTT. This encodes CASSLAGYTGELFF.

V usage is TRBV3-1 (or the pseudogene TRBV3-2) and J usage is TRBJ2-3; TRBD2 agrees at 10 bases. CDR3 length equals 16 residues. V lost 6 bases to trimming and J lost 4 bases; unmatched junction nucleotides: 10. Germline V lookup: CDR1 LGHDT, CDR2 YNNKEL (reference sequence). CDR3 in amino acids: CASSRLGSGGSDTQYF. As DNA, the CDR3 is TGTGCCAGCAGTCGCCTTGGTAGCGGGGGGTCAGATACGCAGTATTTT.

The V call is TRBV3-1 (or the pseudogene TRBV3-2), the J call TRBJ2-3, with 8 bases identical to TRBD2. The CDR3 length is 16 residues. CDR1 and CDR2 from the germline V gene are LGHDT and YNNKEL (reference sequence). V was clipped by 1 base and J by 1 base; unmatched bases: 4. The CDR3 nucleotides are TGTGCCAGCAGCCAAGTAACGGGGGGGGGCACAGATACGCAGTATTTT. This encodes CASSQVTGGGTDTQYF.